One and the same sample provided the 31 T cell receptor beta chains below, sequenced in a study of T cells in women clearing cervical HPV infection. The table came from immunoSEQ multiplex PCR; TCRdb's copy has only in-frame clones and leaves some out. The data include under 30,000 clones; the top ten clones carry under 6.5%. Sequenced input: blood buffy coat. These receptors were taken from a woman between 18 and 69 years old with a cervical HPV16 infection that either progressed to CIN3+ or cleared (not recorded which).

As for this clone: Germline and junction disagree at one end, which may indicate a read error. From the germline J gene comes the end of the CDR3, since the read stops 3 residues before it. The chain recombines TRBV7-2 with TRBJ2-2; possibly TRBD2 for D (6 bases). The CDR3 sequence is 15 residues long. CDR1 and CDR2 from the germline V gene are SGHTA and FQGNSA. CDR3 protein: CASSLVGGNAGELFF. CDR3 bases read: TGTGCCAGCAGCTTAGTGGGCGGGAACGCCGGGGAG.

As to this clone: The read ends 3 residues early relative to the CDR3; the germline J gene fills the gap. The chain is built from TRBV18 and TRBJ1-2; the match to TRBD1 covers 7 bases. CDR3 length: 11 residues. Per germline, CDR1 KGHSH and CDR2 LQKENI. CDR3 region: CASGDSLIYTF. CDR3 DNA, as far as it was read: TGTGCCAGCGGGGACAGCCTTATC.

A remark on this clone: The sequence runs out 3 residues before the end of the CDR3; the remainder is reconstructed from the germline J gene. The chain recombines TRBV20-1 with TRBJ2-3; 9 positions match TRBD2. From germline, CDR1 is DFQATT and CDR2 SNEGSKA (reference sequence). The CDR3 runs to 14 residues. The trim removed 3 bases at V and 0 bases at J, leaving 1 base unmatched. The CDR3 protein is CSASTSGSTDTQYF. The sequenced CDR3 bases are TGCAGTGCTAGTACTAGCGGGAGCACAGATACG.

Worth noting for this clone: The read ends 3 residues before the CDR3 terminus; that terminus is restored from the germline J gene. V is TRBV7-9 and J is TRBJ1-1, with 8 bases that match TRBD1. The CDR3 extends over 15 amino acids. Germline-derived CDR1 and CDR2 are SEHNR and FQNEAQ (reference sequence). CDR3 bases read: TGTGCCAGCAGCGCAACAGGGGGGTACCAAGAGACA. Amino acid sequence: CASSATGGYQET. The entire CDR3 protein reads CASSATGGYQETAFF. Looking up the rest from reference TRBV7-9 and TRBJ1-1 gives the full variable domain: DTGVSQNPRHKITKRGQNVTFRCDPISEHNRLYWYRQTLGQGPEFLTYFQNEAQLEKSRLLSDRFSAERPKGSFSTLEIQRTEQGDSAMYLCASSATGGYQETAFFGQGTRLTVV.

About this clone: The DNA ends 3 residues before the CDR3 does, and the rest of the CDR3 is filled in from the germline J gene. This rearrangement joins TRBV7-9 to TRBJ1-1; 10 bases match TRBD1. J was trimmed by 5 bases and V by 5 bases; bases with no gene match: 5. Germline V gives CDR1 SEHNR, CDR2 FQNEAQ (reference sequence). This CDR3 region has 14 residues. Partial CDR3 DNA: TGTGCCAGCAGCACCCGGGACAGGGGAACTGAA. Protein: CASSTRDRGTE. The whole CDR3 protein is CASSTRDRGTEAFF. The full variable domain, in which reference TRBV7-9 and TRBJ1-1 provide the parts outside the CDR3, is DTGVSQNPRHKITKRGQNVTFRCDPISEHNRLYWYRQTLGQGPEFLTYFQNEAQLEKSRLLSDRFSAERPKGSFSTLEIQRTEQGDSAMYLCASSTRDRGTEAFFGQGTRLTVV.

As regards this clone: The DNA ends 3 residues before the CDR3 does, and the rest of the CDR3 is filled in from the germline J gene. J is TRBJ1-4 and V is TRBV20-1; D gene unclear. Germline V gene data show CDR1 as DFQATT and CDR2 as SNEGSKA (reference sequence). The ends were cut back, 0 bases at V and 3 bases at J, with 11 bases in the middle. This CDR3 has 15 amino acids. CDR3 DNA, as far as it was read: TGCAGTGCTAGAGATCATTCAGGTTCTAATGAAAAA. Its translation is CSARDHSGSNEK. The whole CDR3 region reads CSARDHSGSNEKLFF.

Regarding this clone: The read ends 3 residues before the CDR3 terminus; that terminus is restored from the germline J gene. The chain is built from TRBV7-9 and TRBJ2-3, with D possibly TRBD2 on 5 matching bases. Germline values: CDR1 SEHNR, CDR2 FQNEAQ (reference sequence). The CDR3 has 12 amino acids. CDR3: CASSLRGQPQYF. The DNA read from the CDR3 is TGTGCCAGCAGCTTACGGGGTCAGCCG.

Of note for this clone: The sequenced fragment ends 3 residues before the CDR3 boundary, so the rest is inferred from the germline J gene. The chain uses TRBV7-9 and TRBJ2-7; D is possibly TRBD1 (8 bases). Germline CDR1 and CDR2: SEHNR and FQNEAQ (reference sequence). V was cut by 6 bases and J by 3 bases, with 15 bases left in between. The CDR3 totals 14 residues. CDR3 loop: CASREGGTGYEQYF. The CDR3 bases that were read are TGTGCCAGCAGGGAGGGGGGGACAGGCTACGAG.

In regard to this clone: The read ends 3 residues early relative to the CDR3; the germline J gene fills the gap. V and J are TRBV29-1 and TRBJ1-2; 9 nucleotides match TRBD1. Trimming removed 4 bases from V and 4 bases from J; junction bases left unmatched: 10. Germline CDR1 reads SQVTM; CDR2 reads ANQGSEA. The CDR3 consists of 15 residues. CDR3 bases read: TGCAGCGTTGCTGGGGGACAGGGTAAAATCTATGGC. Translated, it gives CSVAGGQGKIYG. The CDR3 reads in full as CSVAGGQGKIYGYTF.

The CDR3 loop reads CASSIQQDQPQHF. CDR3 bases read: TGTGCCAGTAGTATCCAGCAGGATCAGCCC. This chain joins TRBV19 and TRBJ1-5, with D uncertain. The CDR3 end lies 3 residues beyond the end of the read and is filled in from the germline J gene. CDR3 length: 13 amino acids. CDR1 is LNHDA, CDR2 SQIVND, per germline (reference sequence). Trimming removed 3 bases from V and 5 bases from J, with 8 bases in between.

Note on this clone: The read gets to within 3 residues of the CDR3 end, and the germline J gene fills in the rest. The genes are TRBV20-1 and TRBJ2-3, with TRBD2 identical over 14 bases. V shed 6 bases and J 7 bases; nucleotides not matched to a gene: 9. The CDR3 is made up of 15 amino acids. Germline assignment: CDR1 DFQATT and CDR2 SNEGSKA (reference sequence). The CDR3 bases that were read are TGCAGTGCCCTGGGACTAGCGGGAGTTTTAAATACG. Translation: CSALGLAGVLNT. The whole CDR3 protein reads CSALGLAGVLNTQYF.

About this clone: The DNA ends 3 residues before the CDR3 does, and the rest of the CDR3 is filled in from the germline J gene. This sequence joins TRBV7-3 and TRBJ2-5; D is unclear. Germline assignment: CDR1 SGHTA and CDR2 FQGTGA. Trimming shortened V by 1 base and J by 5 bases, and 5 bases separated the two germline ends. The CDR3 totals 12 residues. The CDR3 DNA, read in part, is TGTGCCAGCAGCTTAAGACTTGAGACC. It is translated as CASSLRLET. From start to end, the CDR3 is CASSLRLETQYF.

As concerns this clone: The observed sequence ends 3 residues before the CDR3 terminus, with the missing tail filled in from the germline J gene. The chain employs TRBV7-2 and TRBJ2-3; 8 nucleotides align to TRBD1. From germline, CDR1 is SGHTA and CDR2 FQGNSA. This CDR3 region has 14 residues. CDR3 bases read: TGTGCCAGCAGCCCCGGACAGGGTATTTGGCCG. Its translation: CASSPGQGIWP. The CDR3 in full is CASSPGQGIWPQYF.

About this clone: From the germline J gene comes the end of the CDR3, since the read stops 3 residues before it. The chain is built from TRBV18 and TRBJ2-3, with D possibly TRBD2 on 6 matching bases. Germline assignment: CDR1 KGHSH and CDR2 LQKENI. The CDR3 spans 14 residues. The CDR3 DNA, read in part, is TGTGCCAGCTCACCGGTCGGGGTCCGGGAGACG. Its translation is CASSPVGVRET. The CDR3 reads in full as CASSPVGVRETQYF.

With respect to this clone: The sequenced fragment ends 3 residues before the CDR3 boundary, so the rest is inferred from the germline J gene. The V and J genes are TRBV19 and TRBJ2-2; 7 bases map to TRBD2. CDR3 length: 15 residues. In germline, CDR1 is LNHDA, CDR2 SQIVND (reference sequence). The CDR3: CASSPRTGGGEKLFF. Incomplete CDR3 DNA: TGTGCCAGTAGTCCACGGACGGGCGGGGGTGAAAAG.

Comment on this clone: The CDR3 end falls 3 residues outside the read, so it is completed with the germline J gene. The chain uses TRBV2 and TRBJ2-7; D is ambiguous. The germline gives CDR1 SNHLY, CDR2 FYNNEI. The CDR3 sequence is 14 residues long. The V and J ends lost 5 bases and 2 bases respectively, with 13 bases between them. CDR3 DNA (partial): TGTGCCAGCAGTCAAGAGACTCTAACCTACGAG. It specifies CASSQETLTYE. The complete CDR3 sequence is CASSQETLTYEQYF. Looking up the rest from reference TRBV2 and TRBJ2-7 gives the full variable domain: EPEVTQTPSHQVTQMGQEVILRCVPISNHLYFYWYRQILGQKVEFLVSFYNNEISEKSEIFDDQFSVERPDGSNFTLKIRSTKLEDSAMYFCASSQETLTYEQYFGPGTRLTVT.

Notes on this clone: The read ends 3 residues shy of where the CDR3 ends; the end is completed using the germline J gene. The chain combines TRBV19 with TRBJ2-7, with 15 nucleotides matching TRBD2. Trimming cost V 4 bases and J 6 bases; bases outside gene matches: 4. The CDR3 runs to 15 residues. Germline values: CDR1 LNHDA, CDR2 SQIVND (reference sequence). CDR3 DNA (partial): TGTGCCAGTAGTAAAGGGACTAGCGGGAGGACCGAG. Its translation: CASSKGTSGRTE. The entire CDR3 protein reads CASSKGTSGRTEQYF. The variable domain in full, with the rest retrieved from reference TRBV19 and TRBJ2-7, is DGGITQSPKYLFRKEGQNVTLSCEQNLNHDAMYWYRQDPGQGLRLIYYSQIVNDFQKGDIAEGYSVSREKKESFPLTVTSAQKNPTAFYLCASSKGTSGRTEQYFGPGTRLTVT.

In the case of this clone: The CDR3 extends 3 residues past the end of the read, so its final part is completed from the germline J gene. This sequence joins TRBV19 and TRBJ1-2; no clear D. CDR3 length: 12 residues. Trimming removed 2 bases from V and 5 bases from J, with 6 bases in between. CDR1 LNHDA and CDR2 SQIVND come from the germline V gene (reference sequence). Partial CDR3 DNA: TGTGCCAGTAGTATACTTCGTTATGGC. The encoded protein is CASSILRYG. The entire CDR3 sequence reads CASSILRYGYTF. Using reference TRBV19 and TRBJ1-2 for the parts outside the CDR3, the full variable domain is DGGITQSPKYLFRKEGQNVTLSCEQNLNHDAMYWYRQDPGQGLRLIYYSQIVNDFQKGDIAEGYSVSREKKESFPLTVTSAQKNPTAFYLCASSILRYGYTFGSGTRLTVV.

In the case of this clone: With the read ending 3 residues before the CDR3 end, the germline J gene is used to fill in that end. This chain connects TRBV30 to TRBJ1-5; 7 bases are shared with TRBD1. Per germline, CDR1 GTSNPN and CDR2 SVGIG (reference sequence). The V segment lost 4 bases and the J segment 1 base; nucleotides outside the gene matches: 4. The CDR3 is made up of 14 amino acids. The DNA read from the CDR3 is TGTGCCTGGACCAAGACAGGGAGCAATCAGCCC. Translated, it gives CAWTKTGSNQP. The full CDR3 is CAWTKTGSNQPQHF.

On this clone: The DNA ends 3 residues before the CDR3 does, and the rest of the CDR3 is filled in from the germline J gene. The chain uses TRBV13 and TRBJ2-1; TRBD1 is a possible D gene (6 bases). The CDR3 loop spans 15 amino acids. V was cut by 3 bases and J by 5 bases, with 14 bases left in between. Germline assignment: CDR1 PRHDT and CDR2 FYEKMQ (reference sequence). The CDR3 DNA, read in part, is TGTGCCAGCAGCTTCAGGGGAAGGATGGACAATGAG. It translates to CASSFRGRMDNE. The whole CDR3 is CASSFRGRMDNEQFF.

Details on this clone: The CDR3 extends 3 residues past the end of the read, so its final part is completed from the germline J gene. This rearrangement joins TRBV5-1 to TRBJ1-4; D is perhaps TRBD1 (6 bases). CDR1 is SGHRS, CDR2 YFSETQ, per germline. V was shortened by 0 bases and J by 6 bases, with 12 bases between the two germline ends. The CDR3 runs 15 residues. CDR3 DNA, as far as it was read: TGCGCCAGCAGCTTGGAGGGGGTTGGGGATGAAAAA. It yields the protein CASSLEGVGDEK. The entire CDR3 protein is CASSLEGVGDEKLFF.

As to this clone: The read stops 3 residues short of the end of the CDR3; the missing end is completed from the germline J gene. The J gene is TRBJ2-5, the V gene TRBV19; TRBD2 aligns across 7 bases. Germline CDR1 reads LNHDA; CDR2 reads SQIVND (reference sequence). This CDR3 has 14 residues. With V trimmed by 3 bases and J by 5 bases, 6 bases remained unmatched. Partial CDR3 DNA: TGTGCCAGTAGTATTCGCGGGGAGGGCGAGACC. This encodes CASSIRGEGET. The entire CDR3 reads CASSIRGEGETQYF.

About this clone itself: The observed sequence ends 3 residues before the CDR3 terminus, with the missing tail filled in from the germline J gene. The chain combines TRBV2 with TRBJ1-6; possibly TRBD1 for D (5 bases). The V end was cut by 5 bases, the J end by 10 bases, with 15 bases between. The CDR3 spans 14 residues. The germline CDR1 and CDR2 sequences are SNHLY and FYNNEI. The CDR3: CASSTAWGESPLHF. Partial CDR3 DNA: TGTGCCAGCAGTACTGCCTGGGGCGAATCACCC.

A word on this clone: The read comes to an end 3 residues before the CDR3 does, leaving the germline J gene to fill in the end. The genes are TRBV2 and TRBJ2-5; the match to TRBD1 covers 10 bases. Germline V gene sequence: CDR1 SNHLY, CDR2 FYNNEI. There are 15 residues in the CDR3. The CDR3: CASSEWDRGADTQYF. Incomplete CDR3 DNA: TGTGCCAGCAGTGAATGGGACAGGGGAGCAGATACC.

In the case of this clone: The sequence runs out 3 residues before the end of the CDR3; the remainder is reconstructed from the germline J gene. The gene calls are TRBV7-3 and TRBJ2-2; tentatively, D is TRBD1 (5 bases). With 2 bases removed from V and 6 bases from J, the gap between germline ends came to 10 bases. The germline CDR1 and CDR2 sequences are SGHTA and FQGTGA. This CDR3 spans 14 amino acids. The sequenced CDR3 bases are TGTGCCAGCAGCTTATCAGGGCCCTCCGGGGAG. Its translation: CASSLSGPSGE. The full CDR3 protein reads CASSLSGPSGELFF.

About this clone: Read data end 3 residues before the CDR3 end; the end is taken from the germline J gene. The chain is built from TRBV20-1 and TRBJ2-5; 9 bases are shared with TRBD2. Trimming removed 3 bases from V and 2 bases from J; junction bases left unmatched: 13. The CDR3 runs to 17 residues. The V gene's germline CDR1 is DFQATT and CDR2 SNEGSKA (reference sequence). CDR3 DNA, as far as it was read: TGCAGTGCTAGCCCGCCGACTAGCGGCAAATTTCAAGAGACC. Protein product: CSASPPTSGKFQET. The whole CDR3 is CSASPPTSGKFQETQYF.

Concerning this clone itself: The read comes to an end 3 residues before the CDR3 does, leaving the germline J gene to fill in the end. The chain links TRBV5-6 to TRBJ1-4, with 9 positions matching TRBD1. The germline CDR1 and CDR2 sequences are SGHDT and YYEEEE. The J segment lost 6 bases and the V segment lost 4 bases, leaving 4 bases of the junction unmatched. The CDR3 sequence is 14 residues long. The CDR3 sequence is CASSLQGADEKLFF. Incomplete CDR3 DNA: TGTGCCAGCAGCCTACAGGGGGCTGATGAAAAA. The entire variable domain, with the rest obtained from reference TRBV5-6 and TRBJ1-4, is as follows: DAGVTQSPTHLIKTRGQQVTLRCSPKSGHDTVSWYQQALGQGPQFIFQYYEEEERQRGNFPDRFSGHQFPNYSSELNVNALLLGDSALYLCASSLQGADEKLFFGSGTQLSVL.

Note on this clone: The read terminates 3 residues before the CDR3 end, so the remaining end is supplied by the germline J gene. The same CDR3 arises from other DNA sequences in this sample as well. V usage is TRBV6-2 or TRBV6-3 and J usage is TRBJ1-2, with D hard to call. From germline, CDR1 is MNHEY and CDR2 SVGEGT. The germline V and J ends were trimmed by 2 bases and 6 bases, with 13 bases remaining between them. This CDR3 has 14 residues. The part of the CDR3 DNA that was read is TGTGCCAGCAGTTACACACGGCGGGGAGATGGC. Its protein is CASSYTRRGDG. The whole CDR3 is CASSYTRRGDGYTF.

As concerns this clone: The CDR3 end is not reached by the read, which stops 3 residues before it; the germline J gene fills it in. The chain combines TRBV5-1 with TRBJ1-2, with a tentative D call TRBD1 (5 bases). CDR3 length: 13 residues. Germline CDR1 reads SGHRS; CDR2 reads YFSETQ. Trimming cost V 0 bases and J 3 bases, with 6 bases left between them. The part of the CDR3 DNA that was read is TGCGCCAGCAGCTTGGGAGGGGACTATGGC. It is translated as CASSLGGDYG. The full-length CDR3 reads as CASSLGGDYGYTF.

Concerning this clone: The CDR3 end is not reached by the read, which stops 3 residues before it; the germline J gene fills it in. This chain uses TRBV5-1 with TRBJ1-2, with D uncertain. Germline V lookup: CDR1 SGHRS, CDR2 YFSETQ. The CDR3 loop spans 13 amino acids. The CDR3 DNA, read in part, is TGCGCCAGCAGCTTGGAGGCAGGCCATGTC. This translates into CASSLEAGHV. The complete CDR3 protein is CASSLEAGHVYTF.

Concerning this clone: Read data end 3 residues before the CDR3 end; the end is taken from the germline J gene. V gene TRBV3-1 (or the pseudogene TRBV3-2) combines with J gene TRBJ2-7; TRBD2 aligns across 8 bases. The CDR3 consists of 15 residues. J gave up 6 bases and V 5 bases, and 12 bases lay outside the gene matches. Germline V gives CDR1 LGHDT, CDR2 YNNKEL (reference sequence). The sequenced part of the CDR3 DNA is TGTGCCAGCAGCAACCGTGGAGCGGGAGCTGCCGAG. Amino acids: CASSNRGAGAAE. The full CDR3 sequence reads CASSNRGAGAAEQYF.